These 16 T cell receptor beta chains came from one sample sequenced in a study of shared clonotypes between healthy human individuals. Selected positively for CCR7 and CD45RO-negative, naive CD8 cells excluded terminally differentiated effector memory CD45RA+ cells. The assay was immunoSEQ multiplex PCR, and TCRdb's table has in-frame clones only and misses some. The sample shows over 2,000,000 clones, just under 95% of them seen only once. The sequencing sample was made of naive CD8+ T cells from PBMCs. The source of these receptors is a man younger than 35 in good health. Some clones in this sample may be carry-over from other donors' samples.

This clone has just one count. V gene TRBV6-1 combines with J gene TRBJ2-7; 8 bases fit TRBD1. Germline V gene data show CDR1 as MNHNS and CDR2 as SASEGT. V lost 4 bases, J lost 2 bases, and 13 bases stayed unmatched. The CDR3 length is 17 residues. The CDR3 DNA is TGTGCCAGCAGTGGCGGACAGGGCGCAACAACGACCTACGAGCAGTACTTC. This gives the protein CASSGGQGATTTYEQYF.

V is TRBV10-1 and J is TRBJ1-1; a weak D match, TRBD1 (5 bases). Germline V lookup: CDR1 WNHNN, CDR2 SYGVQD (reference sequence). Trimming stripped 7 bases from V and 5 bases from J, with 20 bases between. The CDR3 contains 15 residues. The CDR3 reads CASIHPDTKRTEAFF. In DNA, the CDR3 is TGCGCCAGCATACACCCGGACACCAAACGGACTGAAGCTTTCTTT.

This clone was recorded once. This rearrangement joins TRBV2 to TRBJ2-1; 12 bases match TRBD2. Germline trimming cut 11 bases from V and 10 bases from J; bases unmatched to any gene: 9. CDR3 length: 13 residues. CDR1 and CDR2 (germline): SNHLY, FYNNEI. This CDR3 reads CAGLTSGSREQFF. The CDR3 DNA sequence: TGTGCCGGCCTGACTAGCGGGAGCCGCGAGCAGTTCTTC.

This clone has only one observation. V is TRBV5-1 and J is TRBJ2-5; 7 bases agree with TRBD2. The CDR3 contains 14 residues. After removal of 4 bases from V and 5 bases from J, the junction contained 8 bases not matched to a gene. Germline lookup yields CDR1 SGHRS and CDR2 YFSETQ. The CDR3 loop is CASSPRTSSETQYF. Written as DNA, the CDR3 is TGCGCCAGCAGCCCCCGGACTAGTAGCGAGACCCAGTACTTC.

The chain recombines TRBV7-2 with TRBJ2-1, with D hard to call. Germline-derived CDR1 and CDR2 are SGHTA and FQGNSA. The CDR3 has 16 residues. The ends were cut back, 2 bases at V and 2 bases at J, with 13 bases in the middle. CDR3: CASSLLNPSAYNEQFF. DNA for the CDR3: TGTGCCAGCAGCTTACTTAATCCCAGCGCCTACAATGAGCAGTTCTTC. The whole variable domain, filled in from reference TRBV7-2 and TRBJ2-1, reads GAGVSQSPSNKVTEKGKDVELRCDPISGHTALYWYRQSLGQGLEFLIYFQGNSAPDKSGLPSDRFSAERTGGSVSTLTIQRTQQEDSAVYLCASSLLNPSAYNEQFFGPGTRLTVL.

The V and J genes are TRBV29-1 and TRBJ2-7, with D perhaps TRBD1 (6 bases). The CDR3 sequence is 13 residues long. From germline, CDR1 is SQVTM and CDR2 ANQGSEA. V was cut by 3 bases and J by 0 bases, with 9 bases left in between. The CDR3 is CSVEVRGSYEQYF. The CDR3 DNA follows: TGCAGCGTTGAGGTCAGGGGCTCCTACGAGCAGTACTTC.

The V and J genes are TRBV5-1 and TRBJ2-7, with D maybe TRBD1 (5 bases). This CDR3 region has 14 residues. Germline-derived CDR1 and CDR2 are SGHRS and YFSETQ. The V end lost 1 base, the J end lost 3 bases, and 11 bases lay between the germline ends. CDR3 nucleotides: TGCGCCAGCAGCTTGTTTAACCAGGGCTACGAGCAGTACTTC. It specifies CASSLFNQGYEQYF.

The chain carries TRBV28 and TRBJ2-3, with 8 bases fitting TRBD1. The CDR3 totals 14 residues. Germline assignment: CDR1 MDHEN and CDR2 SYDVKM. Trimming cost V 4 bases and J 6 bases; bases outside gene matches: 6. This chain's CDR3 is CASSSRTGRDTQYF. DNA for the CDR3: TGTGCCAGCAGTTCCAGGACAGGGAGGGATACGCAGTATTTT.

This rearrangement joins TRBV6-5 to TRBJ1-4, with D possibly matching TRBD1 (6 bases). This CDR3 region has 15 residues. Trimming left V 0 bases short and J 3 bases short, with 8 bases between. The germline CDR1 and CDR2 sequences are MNHEY and SVGAGI. The CDR3 nucleotides are TGTGCCAGCAGTTACTCACCAGGGGCTAATGAAAAACTGTTTTTT. Translation: CASSYSPGANEKLFF.

The gene calls are TRBV28 and TRBJ2-2, with unresolved D. V gave up 3 bases and J gave up 3 bases, with 8 bases separating them. The CDR3 contains 14 residues. CDR1 MDHEN and CDR2 SYDVKM come from the germline V gene. For the CDR3, the DNA is TGTGCCAGCAGTTTTTTGCTGTACACCGGGGAGCTGTTTTTT. As protein: CASSFLLYTGELFF.

This clone was found a few times. V and J are TRBV19 and TRBJ1-1, with D unresolved. The CDR3 runs to 11 residues. Trimming cost V 5 bases and J 8 bases, with 9 bases left between them. Germline values: CDR1 LNHDA, CDR2 SQIVND (reference sequence). The DNA of the CDR3 is TGTGCCAGTAGTTGGCGGGCAGAAGCTTTCTTT. It codes for CASSWRAEAFF.

The genes are TRBV28 and TRBJ2-7, with D perhaps matching TRBD2 (6 bases). CDR3 size: 15 residues. Germline values: CDR1 MDHEN, CDR2 SYDVKM. Trimming removed 3 bases from V and 2 bases from J, with 14 bases in between. This CDR3 reads CASSFRPGGTYEQYF. CDR3 coding DNA: TGTGCCAGCAGTTTCCGGCCCGGGGGAACCTACGAGCAGTACTTC.

The chain has TRBV4-3 and TRBJ1-2; D remains unclear. Germline V gives CDR1 LGHNA, CDR2 YSLEER. V was cut by 0 bases and J by 6 bases, with 8 bases left in between. CDR3 size: 13 residues. The CDR3 coding sequence is TGCGCCAGCAGCCAAGATGCCCGGGATGGCTACACCTTC. Protein product: CASSQDARDGYTF.

The chain links TRBV30 to TRBJ1-6, with TRBD1 matching over 7 bases. J lost 3 bases, V lost 4 bases, and 3 bases had no gene match. The CDR3 totals 14 residues. Germline lookup yields CDR1 GTSNPN and CDR2 SVGIG (reference sequence). The CDR3, as DNA: TGTGCCTGGACCGGGACAGACTATAATTCACCCCTCCACTTT. It yields the protein CAWTGTDYNSPLHF.

V gene TRBV5-6 combines with J gene TRBJ2-5, with 7 bases identical to TRBD1. CDR3 length equals 13 residues. V shed 9 bases, J shed 4 bases, and the junction held 9 bases outside the gene matches. The germline V gene encodes CDR1 SGHDT and CDR2 YYEEEE. The CDR3 coding sequence is TGTGCCACCTCAAAGGGACAGAGAGAGACCCAGTACTTC. Translating gives CATSKGQRETQYF.

This clone showed up just once. This specimen includes other DNA sequences encoding the same CDR3. The genes are TRBV4-3 and TRBJ1-1; the D is unclear. From germline, CDR1 is LGHNA and CDR2 YSLEER. This CDR3 is 14 amino acids long. The V and J ends lost 1 base and 1 base respectively, with 7 bases between them. CDR3 sequence reads: CASSQVRQNTEAFF. CDR3 DNA sequence: TGCGCCAGCAGCCAAGTGAGACAGAACACTGAAGCTTTCTTT.